Below are 32 T cell receptor beta chains sequenced from a single sample in a study of cytomegalovirus exposure and HLA in healthy donors (dated by TCRdb to 2016 to 2017). Libraries came from the immunoSEQ multiplex PCR assay. Held by TCRdb, this immuneACCESS table contains in-frame sequences only and omits some clones. Under half of the omission traces to an unresolved V gene where checked; the cause of the rest is unknown. The sample table holds over 250,000 clones, of which around 90% were seen once. Approximately 1.1% of the sample comes from the top ten. The sequenced sample was PBMCs. The receptors here all came from a woman in her twenties or thirties in good health and CMV-seropositive.

The chain couples TRBV18 to TRBJ2-7, with 8 bases fitting TRBD1. V shed 2 bases and J 1 base; nucleotides not matched to a gene: 4. The germline V gene has CDR1 KGHSH and CDR2 LQKENI. This CDR3 contains 15 residues. The CDR3 loop reads CASSPVGQGSYEQYF. The CDR3, as DNA: TGTGCCAGCTCACCAGTCGGACAGGGATCCTACGAGCAGTACTTC. The complete variable domain, with remaining parts taken from reference TRBV18 and TRBJ2-7, reads NAGVMQNPRHLVRRRGQEARLRCSPMKGHSHVYWYRQLPEEGLKFMVYLQKENIIDESGMPKERFSAEFPKEGPSILRIQQVVRGDSAAYFCASSPVGQGSYEQYFGPGTRLTVT.

This chain links TRBV15 with TRBJ2-5; 8 nucleotides align to TRBD1. Germline CDR1 reads LNHNV; CDR2 reads YYDKDF (reference sequence). The CDR3 consists of 15 residues. With 7 bases clipped from V and 3 bases from J, the junction kept 10 bases outside the gene matches. Here the CDR3 reads CATTVTAGGKETQYF. DNA of the CDR3: TGTGCCACCACCGTAACCGCAGGGGGCAAAGAGACCCAGTACTTC.

The CDR3 here is CASSVPGGSYEQYF. The CDR3 DNA follows: TGTGCCAGCAGCGTTCCGGGGGGGTCCTACGAGCAGTACTTC. The chain has TRBV7-8 and TRBJ2-7; 8 bases are shared with TRBD2. Germline CDR1 SGHVS, CDR2 FQNEAQ. The CDR3 has 14 amino acids. Losses at the gene ends were 5 bases for V and 1 base for J; bases not matched to a gene: 4. Complete variable domain (other parts from reference TRBV7-8 and TRBJ2-7): GAGVSQSPRYKVAKRGQDVALRCDPISGHVSLFWYQQALGQGPEFLTYFQNEAQLDKSGLPSDRFFAERPEGSVSTLKIQRTQQEDSAVYLCASSVPGGSYEQYFGPGTRLTVT.

DNA for the CDR3: TGTGCCAGCAGTGAAGTTGGGGTGGAGCAGTTCTTC. Its translation: CASSEVGVEQFF. This chain links TRBV6-1 with TRBJ2-1; unclear D gene. Trimming shortened V by 1 base and J by 10 bases, and 8 bases separated the two germline ends. Germline CDR1 MNHNS, CDR2 SASEGT. This CDR3 comprises 12 residues.

A few counts support this clone. The genes are TRBV18 and TRBJ2-5, with a possible D match to TRBD2 (6 bases). The CDR3 has 13 amino acids. The germline V gene encodes CDR1 KGHSH and CDR2 LQKENI. V lost 5 bases to trimming and J lost 4 bases, with 11 bases between them. CDR3 DNA sequence: TGTGCCAGCTCAGGAGGGACGAGAGAGACCCAGTACTTC. This codes for CASSGGTRETQYF. Supplemented by reference TRBV18 and TRBJ2-5, the full variable domain reads NAGVMQNPRHLVRRRGQEARLRCSPMKGHSHVYWYRQLPEEGLKFMVYLQKENIIDESGMPKERFSAEFPKEGPSILRIQQVVRGDSAAYFCASSGGTRETQYFGPGTRLLVL.

V and J are TRBV7-6 and TRBJ2-7; TRBD2 is a possible D gene (6 bases). This CDR3 is built from 13 residues. The V gene's germline CDR1 is SGHVS and CDR2 FNYEAQ. With 5 bases removed from V and 6 bases from J, the gap between germline ends came to 14 bases. CDR3 protein: CASSRTISREQYF. The CDR3 bases are TGTGCCAGCAGCCGGACTATTTCCCGCGAGCAGTACTTC.

The CDR3 sequence is CASSQGRLAGGRNEQFF. For the CDR3, the DNA is TGCGCCAGCAGCCAAGGTCGACTAGCGGGGGGAAGAAATGAGCAGTTCTTC. This sequence joins TRBV4-3 and TRBJ2-1; 13 bases line up with TRBD2. The germline V gene has CDR1 LGHNA and CDR2 YSLEER. The length of the CDR3 is 17 residues. Germline trimming cut 1 base from V and 7 bases from J; bases unmatched to any gene: 7.

The chain joins TRBV4-3 to TRBJ2-3, with 7 bases matching TRBD2. Germline CDR1 is LGHNA and CDR2 is YSLEER. Trimming cost V 2 bases and J 4 bases; bases outside gene matches: 0. The CDR3 is 13 residues long. The CDR3 is CASSQLAADTQYF. CDR3 DNA sequence: TGCGCCAGCAGCCAACTAGCGGCAGATACGCAGTATTTT.

V and J are TRBV6-5 and TRBJ2-4, with 10 bases that match TRBD2. The CDR3 runs to 15 residues. The ends lost 5 bases at V and 2 bases at J; junction bases unmatched: 3. Germline CDR1 and CDR2: MNHEY and SVGAGI. This chain's CDR3 is CASSPAGGTKNIQYF. The CDR3 region has the DNA TGTGCCAGCAGTCCAGCGGGAGGGACCAAAAACATTCAGTACTTC.

The rearrangement uses TRBV6-4 and TRBJ2-2, with TRBD2 matching 7 bases. There are 17 residues in the CDR3. From germline, CDR1 is MRHNA and CDR2 SNTAGT. V was pared by 5 bases and J by 2 bases, with 11 bases of the junction left unmatched. Here the CDR3 reads CASSPNPGRYNTGELFF. In DNA, the CDR3 is TGTGCCAGCAGTCCGAATCCCGGGAGGTACAACACCGGGGAGCTGTTTTTT.

This rearrangement joins TRBV10-2 to TRBJ2-7; D gene uncertain. The germline gives CDR1 WSHSY, CDR2 SAAADI. This CDR3 has 13 residues. With 7 bases removed from V and 1 base from J, the gap between germline ends came to 11 bases. CDR3 sequence (DNA): TGCGCCAGCACTAGGAGAATGTCCTACGAGCAGTACTTC. Translated: CASTRRMSYEQYF.

A remark on this clone: This CDR3 is also generated by other DNA sequences in the sample. The V gene is TRBV27, the J gene TRBJ2-7; TRBD1 matches 10 bases. Looked up from germline, CDR1 is MNHEY and CDR2 is SMNVEV (reference sequence). The CDR3 loop spans 14 amino acids. V shed 3 bases and J 1 base; nucleotides not matched to a gene: 0. DNA of the CDR3: TGTGCCAGCAGTTTGGGACAGGGGTCCTACGAGCAGTACTTC. This translates into CASSLGQGSYEQYF.

The chain is built from TRBV7-2 and TRBJ1-2, with 9 bases aligning to TRBD1. The CDR3 is made up of 19 amino acids. Looked up from germline, CDR1 is SGHTA and CDR2 is FQGNSA. The V gene end was trimmed by 5 bases and the J gene end by 2 bases; junction bases not matched to a gene: 18. Here the CDR3 DNA reads TGTGCCAGCAGCCCGGACCCGGGACAGGGATCTTATAGGAACTATGGCTACACCTTC. Amino acids: CASSPDPGQGSYRNYGYTF.

V usage is TRBV27 and J usage is TRBJ2-3; 11 bases are a match to TRBD2. The CDR3 extends over 15 amino acids. V was clipped by 6 bases and J by 2 bases; unmatched bases: 4. Germline V gene lookup returns CDR1 MNHEY and CDR2 SMNVEV (reference sequence). CDR3 in DNA: TGTGCCAGCAGGTCTAGCGGGAGGCTCACAGATACGCAGTATTTT. Protein sequence: CASRSSGRLTDTQYF.

V usage is TRBV28 and J usage is TRBJ2-2, with 10 bases matching TRBD1. With V trimmed by 7 bases and J by 5 bases, 10 bases remained unmatched. This CDR3 is built from 16 residues. Germline V CDR1 and CDR2: MDHEN, SYDVKM. CDR3 coding DNA: TGTGCCAGCATCCACCAGGACAGGGGGAGAACCGGGGAGCTGTTTTTT. It specifies CASIHQDRGRTGELFF.

This clone was seen just once. This chain links TRBV7-2 with TRBJ2-7; 8 bases agree with TRBD2. V shed 6 bases and J 3 bases; nucleotides not matched to a gene: 13. Germline values: CDR1 SGHTA, CDR2 FQGNSA. The CDR3 extends over 16 amino acids. CDR3 region: CASRIGASGPGYEQYF. As DNA, the CDR3 is TGTGCCAGCAGAATAGGAGCTAGCGGGCCTGGCTACGAGCAGTACTTC.

The rearrangement joins TRBV27 to TRBJ1-5; possible D gene TRBD1, 5 bases. From germline, CDR1 is MNHEY and CDR2 SMNVEV (reference sequence). Between the trimmed V and J ends, which lost 1 base and 4 bases, there was a span of 23 bases. CDR3 length equals 19 residues. CDR3 loop: CASSLLGSLGVGTNQPQHF. The DNA of the CDR3 is TGTGCCAGCAGTTTATTAGGGTCCTTGGGCGTGGGGACTAATCAGCCCCAGCATTTT.

V gene TRBV4-1 combines with J gene TRBJ2-7, with D unclear. V was cut by 3 bases and J by 4 bases, with 13 bases left in between. Per the germline V gene, CDR1 is MGHRA and CDR2 is YSYEKL. This CDR3 is 14 amino acids long. The CDR3 DNA sequence: TGCGCCAGCAGCCAGGGCCCGACGGAGTACGAGCAGTACTTC. Translating gives CASSQGPTEYEQYF.

The chain joins TRBV30 to TRBJ1-6; D remains unclear. Trimming pared 2 bases from V and 2 bases from J, leaving 10 bases between. Germline CDR1 and CDR2: GTSNPN and SVGIG (reference sequence). This CDR3 comprises 15 residues. The DNA of the CDR3 is TGTGCCTGGAGTACCCGAAAAACCTATAATTCACCCCTCCACTTT. As protein: CAWSTRKTYNSPLHF.

The sample holds one count of this clone. The chain uses TRBV4-3 and TRBJ2-7, with no clear D. The V end lost 0 bases, the J end lost 1 base, and 10 bases lay between the germline ends. Germline V gives CDR1 LGHNA, CDR2 YSLEER. The CDR3 covers 15 residues. The CDR3 bases are TGCGCCAGCAGCCAAGATTTGGGCAGATCCTACGAGCAGTACTTC. Translation: CASSQDLGRSYEQYF.

This clone showed up just once. The rearrangement uses TRBV5-1 and TRBJ1-1; 7 positions agree with TRBD1. The CDR3 sequence is 14 residues long. Germline loops: CDR1 SGHRS, CDR2 YFSETQ. The trim removed 1 base at V and 1 base at J, leaving 1 base unmatched. As DNA, the CDR3 is TGCGCCAGCAGCTTGCGACAGGGGAACACTGAAGCTTTCTTT. Protein product: CASSLRQGNTEAFF.

V usage is TRBV25-1 and J usage is TRBJ2-7; D could derive from TRBD1 or TRBD2 (5 bases each). This CDR3 region has 12 residues. Germline loops: CDR1 MGHDK, CDR2 SYGVNS. V was trimmed by 5 bases and J by 7 bases, leaving 12 bases between them. The CDR3 coding sequence is TGTGCCAGCAGTCGAGGGACGGGTGAGCAGTACTTC. Translation gives CASSRGTGEQYF.

The rearrangement links TRBV30 to TRBJ1-1, with a tentative D call TRBD1 (5 bases). V was clipped by 0 bases and J by 1 base, with 12 bases between them. Germline lookup yields CDR1 GTSNPN and CDR2 SVGIG (reference sequence). CDR3 length: 15 residues. As DNA, the CDR3 is TGTGCCTGGAGTGTACGGCAGGGAGCGAACACTGAAGCTTTCTTT. Translating gives CAWSVRQGANTEAFF.

The chain couples TRBV2 to TRBJ1-4, with 9 bases identical to TRBD1. J lost 7 bases, V lost 6 bases, and 6 bases had no gene match. Per the germline V gene, CDR1 is SNHLY and CDR2 is FYNNEI. This CDR3 has 14 amino acids. CDR3 nucleotides: TGTGCCAGCAGCGCGGGACAGGGAAGTGAAAAACTGTTTTTT. This codes for CASSAGQGSEKLFF.

The V gene is TRBV11-2, the J gene TRBJ1-5; D may be TRBD1 (5 bases). CDR3 size: 15 residues. The V gene lost 1 base and the J gene lost 7 bases, with 14 bases spanning the gap. Per the germline V gene, CDR1 is SGHAT and CDR2 is FQNNGV. The CDR3 DNA reads as TGTGCCAGCAGCTTAGGGGGCGGGGGTAACCAGCCCCAGCATTTT. This gives the protein CASSLGGGGNQPQHF.

The CDR3 bases are TGTGCCAGCAGTCCGGGGACAGGAAAAGAGACCCAGTACTTC. This codes for CASSPGTGKETQYF. The chain carries TRBV28 and TRBJ2-5; 8 bases are a match to TRBD1. The CDR3 contains 14 residues. Germline V gives CDR1 MDHEN, CDR2 SYDVKM. Germline trimming cut 5 bases from V and 3 bases from J; bases unmatched to any gene: 5.

This chain connects TRBV4-1 to TRBJ2-7; no clear D. Germline V gene sequence: CDR1 MGHRA, CDR2 YSYEKL. V was clipped by 0 bases and J by 4 bases, with 4 bases between them. The CDR3 is made up of 12 amino acids. The CDR3: CASSQDNYEQYF. DNA of the CDR3: TGCGCCAGCAGCCAAGATAATTACGAGCAGTACTTC.

The CDR3 region is CASSLLWTENSYEQYF. The CDR3, as DNA: TGTGCCAGCAGTTTACTTTGGACAGAGAACTCCTACGAGCAGTACTTC. The chain combines TRBV28 with TRBJ2-7; tentative D call: TRBD1 (6 bases). The V end was cut by 2 bases, the J end by 0 bases, with 14 bases between. CDR1 is MDHEN, CDR2 SYDVKM, per germline. The CDR3 sequence is 16 residues long.

V gene TRBV27 combines with J gene TRBJ2-1; D is unclear. This CDR3 is 11 amino acids long. Germline CDR1 MNHEY, CDR2 SMNVEV (reference sequence). Trimming took off 6 bases at V and 6 bases at J, with 6 bases between the two ends. The DNA of the CDR3 is TGTGCCAGCAGACCCGGCAATGAGCAGTTCTTC. As protein: CASRPGNEQFF.

The V call is TRBV19, the J call TRBJ1-1; D remains unclear. V was shortened by 6 bases and J by 1 base, with 9 bases between the two germline ends. This CDR3 spans 13 amino acids. Germline V gene sequence: CDR1 LNHDA, CDR2 SQIVND (reference sequence). CDR3 residues: CASSMTPNTEAFF. The CDR3 region has the DNA TGTGCCAGTAGCATGACACCGAACACTGAAGCTTTCTTT.

The chain recombines TRBV27 with TRBJ2-3, with D possibly matching TRBD2 (5 bases). The CDR3 runs 15 residues. V lost 1 base and J lost 2, with 10 bases in between. Germline V CDR1 and CDR2: MNHEY, SMNVEV (reference sequence). This CDR3 reads CASSLLARTTDTQYF. CDR3 bases: TGTGCCAGCAGTTTATTAGCGAGGACCACAGATACGCAGTATTTT.

This clone appeared a single time. V gene TRBV15 combines with J gene TRBJ2-1, with TRBD2 matching over 7 bases. CDR1 is LNHNV and CDR2 is YYDKDF in the germline V gene (reference sequence). The CDR3 runs to 19 residues. Trimming cost V 0 bases and J 4 bases; bases outside gene matches: 15. The CDR3 nucleotides are TGTGCCACCAGCAGAGATGGGGTGACTAGCTGGATACTTTACAATGAGCAGTTCTTC. Its protein product is CATSRDGVTSWILYNEQFF.